This note documents a single TCR beta chain sequence. This clone's antigen is unknown. Base qualities are not recorded, but no much larger clone differs from it by a single base. The data belong to a study of cytomegalovirus exposure and HLA in healthy donors (dated by TCRdb to 2017 to 2019). Broadly, across the study: An earlier analysis of roughly 610 of the donors reported 250 to 350 Gb of sequence data and 117 million unique TCR beta sequences obtained from around 180 million T cells. An early release covering roughly 600 HLA-typed donors comprised about 300 gigabases of sequencing data and 85 million to 100 million unique TCR sequences. Among the roughly 400 genotyped donors, about 83% belonged to the genetic ancestry cluster associated with self-reported Caucasian donors. The study aimed to test whether signatures of past pathogen exposure could be identified by cataloging public T cell receptors. The study profiled the T cell repertoires of some 610 subjects by immunosequencing and related them to cytomegalovirus serostatus. Besides the first cohort of under 700 subjects, a separate validation cohort made up of 90 to 150 different subjects was used. To predict cytomegalovirus infection status, the study brought together high-throughput TCR immunosequencing, statistical association of individual TCRs with disease status, and machine learning. A later analysis re-examined previously published TCR beta repertoires from around 670 donors and added high-resolution HLA genotyping to investigate patterns of TCR occurrence. In the later analysis, no new phenotypic data were used to find candidate immune exposures; instead, reliance was placed on TCR beta sequences and their occurrence across donors. To decide whether each TCR beta V gene segment behaved as functional or pseudogenic, an earlier analysis of approximately 590 of the donors relied on high-throughput TCR beta sequencing. Donor age, sex, ethnicity and CMV serostatus were collected together with the repertoire data. A later genetic analysis took genome-wide SNP genotypes for about three fifths of the 666 donors and used that subset as a discovery cohort. All discovery cohort repertoires had been generated using a single sequencing platform. HLA typing covered class I and class II loci at four-digit resolution. The number of donors typed differed by locus, with roughly 620-640 for A, B, C, DRB1 and DQB1, around 520 for DQA1, under 610 for DPA1, and under 490 for DPB1. A few DR-DQ haplotypes were treated as single units for association and clustering because of strong linkage in the cohort. Among a few hundred genotyped donors of the cohort, an average of approximately 240,000 unique TCR beta nucleotide sequences were sequenced per donor, around 20% of them non-productive.

Study-wide conclusions, independent of this receptor: Only TCR beta chains were sequenced in this cohort, and the absence of alpha or paired-chain data limited detectable features. Most CMV-associated TCR beta chains appeared to be HLA-restricted in a later analysis, and the HLA associations seemed to be driven largely by CMV exposure. A further reported finding was that TCR beta sequences accurately predicted the HLA-A and HLA-B alleles for most subjects in the first cohort. According to the authors, the approach could potentially be generalized to other disease states and immunological phenotypes. In a later analysis, around 17,000 TCR beta sequences were associated with specific HLA alleles at a false discovery rate of 0.05. A later analysis found that HLA-associated TCR beta chains were more clonally expanded and had lower generation probabilities than equally common non-associated chains. While some public TCRs were present in many individuals, most TCR sequences turned up only very rarely across donors. The sequencing pipeline was judged likely to have produced a cluster of highly shared sequence variants as a technical artifact. Compared with the roughly 700-donor mean, donors in an Asian-associated ancestry cluster had fewer N-insertions in productive TCRs, according to a later genetic analysis. Over 15 rarely observed V segments, including chromosome 9 orphons, were excluded from the earlier analysis of a few hundred of the donors because counts were too low. The classifier was reported to diagnose cytomegalovirus status with high specificity and sensitivity in both the original cohort and the validation cohort. The study gave a list of 150 to 200 TCR beta chains associated with cytomegalovirus. Correlated functional status among segregating V segments might reflect linkage disequilibrium, but an unknown experimental factor could not be ruled out. The presence/absence analyses assumed that sequencing depth was roughly uniform across donors, and that assumption may not be true. An earlier analysis of approximately 600 of the donors showed that most TCR beta V segments appeared in productive rearrangements either about 87% or about 30% of the time, which broadly matched IMGT annotations. Because HLA typing was missing for some donors at each locus, association tests included only the typed subset. Several of the top co-occurrence clusters appeared to be linked to parvovirus B19, influenza, CMV and Epstein-Barr virus, according to a later analysis. When HLA alleles, especially DR and DQ, strongly co-occurred, TCR associations were difficult to assign to individual alleles. A few of the identified cytomegalovirus-associated TCR beta chains were confirmed in vitro to be specific for cytomegalovirus antigens. The only immune exposure information available for the cohort was CMV serostatus. An association between a missense DCLRE1C variant and V-gene and J-gene trimming of TCR beta chains was found in a later genetic analysis and replicated in an independent cohort. In a later analysis, TCR association rates were found to vary across HLA loci, with the most associated TCRs seen for DRB1 alleles and the fewest for HLA-C alleles.

Library preparation used the immunoSEQ multiplex PCR assay. A mixture of 60 forward primers for TCR Vbeta segments and 13 reverse primers for TCR Jbeta segments was used in the multiplex PCR. A multiplex PCR assay on genomic DNA amplified the CDR3 region of rearranged TCR beta genes. On the Illumina HiSeq System, the amplified TCR beta libraries were sequenced as 87-base-pair reads. The authors' analysis ran thus. A later analysis tallied roughly 76 million unique TCR beta chains across the 666 repertoires, and approximately 11 million of those chains were shared by two or more donors. To remove PCR and sequencing errors, raw reads were error-corrected and collapsed into unique sequences using a nearest-neighbor algorithm that merged closely related sequences. V, D and J gene segments were assigned by aligning CDR3 sequences to IMGT reference sequences. For a sequence to be retained, at least a six-nucleotide match to both a V gene segment and a J gene segment was required. A rearrangement was called productive if the CDR3 had no stop codons and remained in frame with V and J, and every other rearrangement was called non-productive. Following IMGT convention, CDR3 was defined as the stretch from the second conserved V-encoded cysteine to the conserved J-encoded phenylalanine. The earlier analysis of roughly 590 of the donors excluded sequences that lacked an unambiguous match to a single V gene segment. An earlier analysis of roughly 590 of the donors called V segments functional above 56.7% productive rearrangements and segregating when the between-donor standard deviation exceeded 5%. A statistical classification framework was developed to diagnose cytomegalovirus status using the catalog of TCR beta chain sequences. In a later analysis, TCR nucleotide sequences were compared against IMGT/GENE-DB human TR gene sequences so that V and J genes could be assigned. Using the TCRdist pipeline, a later analysis assigned CDR3 sequences along with most-parsimonious VDJ recombination scenarios. In a later analysis, every TCR beta chain was defined by the combination of its CDR3 amino acid sequence and its V-gene family, and reads without a unique V-gene family were dropped. A later analysis removed 592 highly shared, low-generation-probability nucleotide sequences to deal with suspected cross-contamination and a sequencing artifact. A later analysis calculated a clonal expansion index for each public chain from normalized within-repertoire ranks of inferred template counts. A later analysis computed generation probabilities with a VDJ recombination model fitted to out-of-frame rearrangements, and checked the results against IGoR. A later analysis scored TCR-TCR, TCR-HLA and TCR-CMV co-occurrence with hypergeometric tests, applying a repertoire-size bias correction to TCR pairs. To estimate false discovery rates, a later analysis permuted the HLA or CMV assignments 20 times. A later analysis grouped co-occurring TCRs with DBSCAN, adding TCRdist sequence similarity when clustering within HLA-allele-positive subsets. Repertoires with fewer than 30,000 or more than 120,000 public chains, plus five repertoires with anomalous nucleotide sharing, were excluded from co-occurrence clustering. Drawn from immuneACCESS, this table holds only the in-frame rearrangements with V and J called that TCRdb kept. Clones are partly lost; checked studies trace under half to an unresolved V gene and leave the rest unexplained. Clonal size and the V and J genes are those of that table, whereas D and trimming came from the DNA. The table for this sample lists roughly 130,000 clones; about three quarters of them were counted only once. Just over 1% of the sample belongs to the ten largest clones.

The cohort consisted of 600 to 750 healthy bone marrow donors. Cohort members were all nominally healthy when sampled, although unrecorded immune exposures were likely present. Of the approximately 700 cohort members, more than 250 had a positive CMV serostatus and about 350 had a negative one, while no CMV serostatus was recorded for the donor. Every donor gave a peripheral blood sample, and the peripheral blood mononuclear cells from that sample were used for TCR beta sequencing. The Qiagen DNeasy Blood Extraction Kit was used to extract genomic DNA from the blood cell samples. This receptor was identified in a human donor in good health. Sequenced: PBMCs.

The DNA reads TGCGCCAGCAGCTTGTACTTTGCGGGGAGCGTGAACACTGAAGCTTTCTTT. Translation gives CASSLYFAGSVNTEAFF. Recombination connected TRBV5-1 to TRBJ1-1, with no confidently assigned D gene. Trimming takes 1 base from V and 0 bases from J, and the germline ends sit 16 bases apart. There are 17 amino acids in the CDR3, from cysteine to phenylalanine inclusive. This entry keeps only the CDR3 DNA: 51 bases, framed from base 1. Sequences SGHRS (CDR1) and YFSETQ (CDR2) are obtained from the germline V gene.